Following are 19 T cell receptor beta chains from one sample sequenced in a study of OX40 agonist ivuxolimab in advanced cancers. Sequenced by immunoSEQ multiplex PCR; TCRdb stores in-frame clones only, minus some. The sample lists under 45,000 clones; 65% to 75% were seen once. The starting material was CD4+ or CD8+ T cells sorted from blood, obtained in a trial of the OX40 agonist ivuxolimab. The receptors come from an adult with an advanced solid tumor such as melanoma, head and neck, liver or kidney cancer.

The chain employs TRBV28 and TRBJ2-5, with 11 positions matching TRBD2. The CDR3 consists of 16 residues. From germline, CDR1 is MDHEN and CDR2 SYDVKM. Losses at the gene ends were 3 bases for V and 4 bases for J; bases not matched to a gene: 7. The CDR3 protein is CASSLGPLAGGETQYF. CDR3 nucleotides: TGTGCCAGCAGTTTGGGGCCTCTAGCGGGGGGAGAGACCCAGTACTTC.

This clone was counted once. The V gene is TRBV2, the J gene TRBJ2-5; 12 bases align to TRBD2. There are 18 residues in the CDR3. V lost 0 bases, J lost 2 bases, and 7 bases stayed unmatched. The V gene's germline CDR1 is SNHLY and CDR2 FYNNEI. The CDR3 DNA follows: TGTGCCAGCAGTGAAGCGCTTGGACTAGCGGGGCTTCAAGAGACCCAGTACTTC. It is translated as CASSEALGLAGLQETQYF.

This clone was counted many times. V and J are TRBV7-2 and TRBJ1-4; 8 bases agree with TRBD1. CDR1 SGHTA and CDR2 FQGNSA come from the germline V gene. The CDR3 is 15 amino acids. The V segment lost 4 bases and the J segment 9 bases; nucleotides outside the gene matches: 10. In nucleotides, the CDR3 is TGTGCCAGCAGCTCTAAGGCAGGGGGCGCACAAAAACTGTTTTTT. Protein: CASSSKAGGAQKLFF.

This clone turned up a few times. The genes are TRBV6-1 and TRBJ2-7; D perhaps matches TRBD1 (5 bases). This CDR3 comprises 15 residues. Trimming shortened V by 1 base and J by 6 bases, and 16 bases separated the two germline ends. Per germline, CDR1 MNHNS and CDR2 SASEGT. The CDR3 protein is CASSEVPTVISEQYF. The CDR3 DNA is TGTGCCAGCAGTGAAGTCCCGACAGTAATCTCCGAGCAGTACTTC.

V is TRBV11-2 and J is TRBJ1-1; the D is unclear. Deletions cut 1 base from V and 5 bases from J, with 11 bases between. CDR1 is SGHAT, CDR2 FQNNGV, per germline. The CDR3 runs to 14 residues. CDR3 coding DNA: TGTGCCAGCAGCTTAGTCTGGGGTGTGACTGAAGCTTTCTTT. The encoded protein is CASSLVWGVTEAFF.

This chain links TRBV2 with TRBJ2-7, with 10 positions matching TRBD1. Germline V gene data show CDR1 as SNHLY and CDR2 as FYNNEI. The junction had 1 base not matched to a gene; V was cut back by 4 bases and J by 7 bases. The CDR3 loop spans 12 amino acids. DNA for the CDR3: TGTGCCAGCAGTGGGACAGGGGGGGAGCAGTACGTC. Its translation is CASSGTGGEQYV.

J is TRBJ1-4 and V is TRBV27; D possibly corresponds to TRBD1 (5 bases). This CDR3 comprises 15 residues. V was clipped by 6 bases and J by 3 bases, with 14 bases between them. In germline, CDR1 is MNHEY, CDR2 SMNVEV (reference sequence). The CDR3 DNA reads TGTGCCAGCAGGTTTGCGGGGGGTGCTAATGAAAAACTGTTTTTT. Amino acids: CASRFAGGANEKLFF.

The V call is TRBV5-1, the J call TRBJ1-1; 8 nucleotides agree with TRBD1. Per germline, CDR1 SGHRS and CDR2 YFSETQ. J lost 1 base, V lost 4 bases, and 6 bases had no gene match. The CDR3 consists of 15 residues. The CDR3 region is CASSTGQGKNTEAFF. The DNA for the CDR3 is TGCGCCAGCAGCACTGGACAGGGTAAGAACACTGAAGCTTTCTTT. Looking up the rest from reference TRBV5-1 and TRBJ1-1 gives the full variable domain: KAGVTQTPRYLIKTRGQQVTLSCSPISGHRSVSWYQQTPGQGLQFLFEYFSETQRNKGNFPGRFSGRQFSNSRSEMNVSTLELGDSALYLCASSTGQGKNTEAFFGQGTRLTVV.

The chain recombines TRBV27 with TRBJ2-2, with D perhaps given as TRBD1 or TRBD2 (5 bases each). CDR1 is MNHEY and CDR2 is SMNVEV in the germline V gene (reference sequence). The V and J ends lost 7 bases and 5 bases respectively, with 11 bases between them. The CDR3 runs 13 residues. CDR3 residues: CASMPGTTGELFF. For the CDR3, the DNA is TGTGCCAGCATGCCAGGGACGACCGGGGAGCTGTTTTTT.

This clone has a handful of counts. The chain has TRBV4-1 and TRBJ1-2; D remains unclear. Germline CDR1 is MGHRA and CDR2 is YSYEKL. The CDR3 is 12 amino acids. V was pared by 0 bases and J by 13 bases, with 12 bases between. The CDR3 coding sequence is TGCGCCAGCAGCCAAGATACGAGACGCCTCACCTTC. This encodes CASSQDTRRLTF.

This clone was counted only a few times. V and J are TRBV30 and TRBJ2-7; 8 positions match TRBD1. CDR1 is GTSNPN, CDR2 SVGIG, per germline (reference sequence). This CDR3 has 14 amino acids. Unmatched junction bases numbered 5, after V lost 1 base and J lost 3 bases. CDR3 sequence: CAWSEGTGRYEQYF. CDR3 nucleotide sequence: TGTGCCTGGAGTGAAGGGACAGGCCGCTACGAGCAGTACTTC.

The chain links TRBV5-1 to TRBJ1-2; 7 bases agree with TRBD1. Germline-derived CDR1 and CDR2 are SGHRS and YFSETQ. V lost 0 bases and J lost 8; bases outside the gene matches: 4. The CDR3 sequence is 13 residues long. The CDR3 is CASSLGAGGGYTF. DNA for the CDR3: TGCGCCAGCAGCTTGGGAGCAGGGGGAGGCTACACCTTC.

This clone ranks as medium-sized (0.01 to 0.1%). J is TRBJ2-3 and V is TRBV5-1, with D uncertain. The V gene lost 4 bases and the J gene lost 8 bases, with 11 bases spanning the gap. Germline assignment: CDR1 SGHRS and CDR2 YFSETQ. The CDR3 covers 12 residues. This CDR3 reads CASSAPASTQYF. Written as DNA, the CDR3 is TGCGCCAGCAGCGCCCCAGCCTCTACGCAGTATTTT.

The genes are TRBV5-4 and TRBJ2-1; D call uncertain. In germline, CDR1 is SGHNT, CDR2 YYREEE (reference sequence). The CDR3 sequence is 17 residues long. The V end was cut by 0 bases, the J end by 4 bases, with 17 bases between. The CDR3 nucleotides are TGTGCCAGCAGCTTGGCCCCCCAGGTCCATAAGTACAATGAGCAGTTCTTC. This gives the protein CASSLAPQVHKYNEQFF.

Regarding this clone: The junction does not match germline at one end; this may be a read error. This chain joins TRBV2 and TRBJ1-5; 9 nucleotides match TRBD1. The CDR3 spans 12 residues. Germline CDR1 and CDR2: SNHLY and FYNNEI. In nucleotides, the CDR3 is TGTGCCAGTACAGGGGGCAAGCAGCCCCAGCATTTT. This sequence encodes CASTGGKQPQHF. Based on the CDR3 plus reference TRBV2 and TRBJ1-5, the full variable domain is EPEVTQTPSHQVTQMGQEVILRCVPISNHLYFYWYRQILGQKVEFLVSFYNNEISEKSEIFDDQFSVERPDGSNFTLKIRSTKLEDSAMYFCASTGGKQPQHFGDGTRLSIL.

The J gene is TRBJ1-4, the V gene TRBV2, with a tentative D call TRBD1 (6 bases). This CDR3 is built from 12 residues. V lost 6 bases, J lost 8 bases, and 10 bases lay in between. From germline, CDR1 is SNHLY and CDR2 FYNNEI. CDR3 protein: CASSRGGEKLFF. The CDR3 DNA reads as TGTGCCAGCAGCAGGGGAGGCGAAAAACTGTTTTTT.

V and J are TRBV28 and TRBJ1-1, with D uncertain. CDR3 size: 15 residues. The ends were cut back, 3 bases at V and 5 bases at J, with 16 bases in the middle. Germline CDR1 MDHEN, CDR2 SYDVKM. The CDR3 DNA is TGTGCCAGCAGTTTTCCCCAGGTGTGGGGAACTGAAGCTTTCTTT. Its protein product is CASSFPQVWGTEAFF. The full variable domain, rest sourced from reference TRBV28 and TRBJ1-1, is DVKVTQSSRYLVKRTGEKVFLECVQDMDHENMFWYRQDPGLGLRLIYFSYDVKMKEKGDIPEGYSVSREKKERFSLILESASTNQTSMYLCASSFPQVWGTEAFFGQGTRLTVV.

The CDR3 DNA reads TGTGCCAGCAGCTTAAGGGCAGGACGGACCCCCTATGGCTACACCTTC. This encodes CASSLRAGRTPYGYTF. The chain links TRBV7-3 to TRBJ1-2; D not resolved. V was pared by 1 base and J by 4 bases, with 16 bases between. CDR3 length: 16 residues. Germline CDR1 is SGHTA and CDR2 is FQGTGA.

This chain links TRBV27 with TRBJ2-7; 8 bases are shared with TRBD1. The CDR3 runs 16 residues. Germline-derived CDR1 and CDR2 are MNHEY and SMNVEV (reference sequence). J was trimmed by 6 bases and V by 3 bases; bases with no gene match: 13. The CDR3 DNA reads as TGTGCCAGCAGTTTGCCGGGACAGGCAAATATTGCCGAGCAGTACGTC. This gives the protein CASSLPGQANIAEQYV.